The sequence of this TCR beta chain was determined in a study of blood T cell repertoires in COVID-19. Study as a whole: The United States, Italy and Spain were the sources of the acute and convalescent COVID-19 samples.

The germline V gene has CDR1 MDHEN and CDR2 SYDVKM. V dropped 5 bases and J dropped 15 bases, with 14 bases sitting between them. This CDR3 region has 12 residues. The authors' processing: Amplification of reference gene primers was used by the study to estimate nucleated cell counts. The repertoire was sequenced with immunoSEQ multiplex PCR; TCRdb's copy has only in-frame clones and lacks some. Clone size and the V and J calls come from that table; the DNA yielded D and trimming. This sample carries about 350,000 clones, over 75% of them seen once, and the ten largest clones take about 2.7%. This TCR came from a woman aged 30 to 39 who had recovered from COVID-19. The J gene is TRBJ1-6, the V gene TRBV28; D remains ambiguous. The sequenced sample was PBMCs or T cells enriched from blood (not recorded which). Here the CDR3 DNA reads TGTGCCAGCAGTGACCAGGTTTACAACCTCCACTTT. This sequence encodes CASSDQVYNLHF.